Each of the 3 T cell receptor beta chains below was sequenced from the same sample in a study of control samples from healthy donors and cancer patients. Only in-frame clones appear in the TCRdb table, and some are missing; sequencing was by immunoSEQ multiplex PCR. The repertoire consists of some 410,000 clones, with 80% to 95% occurring once and the leading ten covering around 6.8%. The material sequenced was PBMCs. These receptors all come from a man between 35 and 55 years old with head and neck cancer.

The rearrangement uses TRBV3-1 (or the pseudogene TRBV3-2) and TRBJ2-1; 14 bases match TRBD2. The germline CDR1 and CDR2 sequences are LGHDT and YNNKEL (reference sequence). The CDR3 spans 17 residues. With 1 base clipped from V and 9 bases from J, the junction kept 8 bases outside the gene matches. The CDR3 coding sequence is TGTGCCAGCAGCCAAGCGGAGACTAGCGGGAGGGCCCGTGAGCAGTTCTTC. It codes for CASSQAETSGRAREQFF.

This chain uses TRBV5-1 with TRBJ1-3, with 8 bases that match TRBD1. The DNA end is more similar to TRBJ2-2, so the J call may be wrong. Germline V CDR1 and CDR2: SGHRS, YFSETQ. This CDR3 comprises 15 residues. The DNA of the CDR3 is TGCGCCAGCAGCGCTGGGACAGGGAACACCGGGGAGCTGTTTTTT. Protein: CASSAGTGNTGELFF.

A remark on this clone: Other DNA sequences in this sample translate to the same CDR3. The J gene is TRBJ1-1, the V gene TRBV6-5; tentatively, D is TRBD1 (6 bases). This CDR3 comprises 14 residues. Germline CDR1 reads MNHEY; CDR2 reads SVGAGI. Trimming stripped 7 bases from V and 0 bases from J, with 12 bases between. The CDR3 loop is CASIPDRMNTEAFF. CDR3 DNA sequence: TGTGCCAGCATTCCTGACAGGATGAACACTGAAGCTTTCTTT.